Each of the 8 T cell receptor beta chains below was sequenced from the same sample in a study of shared clonotypes between healthy human individuals. Data came from immunoSEQ multiplex PCR; TCRdb stores just in-frame clones and leaves some out. The table shows millions of clones, with 85% to 95% occurring only once. Material: naive CD4+ T cells sorted from blood. Subset denoted: CD45RA+ positively selected. These receptors all come from a man aged 18 to 30 in good health.

This chain joins TRBV7-2 and TRBJ1-1; D may be TRBD1 (6 bases). The V end lost 5 bases, the J end lost 7 bases, and 17 bases lay between the germline ends. Per germline, CDR1 SGHTA and CDR2 FQGNSA. The CDR3 consists of 14 residues. For the CDR3, the DNA is TGTGCCAGCAGCCTAGGGGGGGTCTGGGATGAAGCTTTCTTT. Protein sequence: CASSLGGVWDEAFF.

The V and J genes are TRBV7-9 and TRBJ1-2; D call uncertain. Trimming took 6 bases from V and 0 from J, leaving 17 bases between them. The CDR3 contains 16 residues. Germline V gene lookup returns CDR1 SEHNR and CDR2 FQNEAQ (reference sequence). The CDR3 coding sequence is TGTGCCAGCAGTTTTAGGACGGGAAAAGCTAACTATGGCTACACCTTC. It specifies CASSFRTGKANYGYTF.

The chain employs TRBV6-9 and TRBJ1-4; 8 nucleotides match TRBD1. After removal of 8 bases from V and 3 bases from J, the junction contained 20 bases not matched to a gene. Germline CDR1 and CDR2: MNHGY and SVAAGI. This CDR3 has 19 amino acids. The CDR3 DNA follows: TGTGCCAGCTGGGGGTGGACAGGGAGACGCTCTCCAGCTAATGAAAAACTGTTTTTT. Its translation is CASWGWTGRRSPANEKLFF.

The rearrangement links TRBV9 to TRBJ2-3; 8 nucleotides align to TRBD2. The J segment lost 3 bases and the V segment lost 0 bases, leaving 9 bases of the junction unmatched. This CDR3 region has 17 residues. Germline CDR1 SGDLS, CDR2 YYNGEE. The CDR3 region is CASSVVLSGGTTDTQYF. In nucleotides, the CDR3 is TGTGCCAGCAGCGTAGTCCTTTCGGGGGGGACGACAGATACGCAGTATTTT.

This clone was recorded once. The J gene is TRBJ2-7, the V gene TRBV11-2; 9 positions agree with TRBD2. The CDR3 extends over 16 amino acids. V dropped 5 bases and J dropped 0; count of bases not matched to a gene: 8. The germline V gene encodes CDR1 SGHAT and CDR2 FQNNGV. CDR3 nucleotides: TGTGCCAGCAGCCAGCGGGAGGCCCTGAGCTCCTACGAGCAGTACTTC. Protein: CASSQREALSSYEQYF.

The rearrangement links TRBV30 to TRBJ2-7, with D possibly matching TRBD2 (5 bases). Trimming left V 4 bases short and J 7 bases short, with 17 bases between. Per germline, CDR1 GTSNPN and CDR2 SVGIG (reference sequence). The CDR3 covers 13 residues. The CDR3 coding sequence is TGTGCCTGGAACCAAGAAGACGGGGTTGAGCAGTACTTC. It codes for CAWNQEDGVEQYF.

This rearrangement joins TRBV15 to TRBJ2-7, with TRBD1 matching over 10 bases. Germline loops: CDR1 LNHNV, CDR2 YYDKDF (reference sequence). J lost 7 bases, V lost 4 bases, and 7 bases had no gene match. The CDR3 has 14 residues. The DNA of the CDR3 is TGTGCCACCAGCACAGGACAGGGGGGTTGGGAGCAGTACTTC. Translated: CATSTGQGGWEQYF.

The chain uses TRBV4-1 and TRBJ1-5; D is unclear. V gave up 0 bases and J gave up 0 bases, with 12 bases separating them. Germline CDR1 is MGHRA and CDR2 is YSYEKL. The CDR3 runs 17 residues. This CDR3 reads CASSQEAALSSNQPQHF. The CDR3, as DNA: TGCGCCAGCAGCCAAGAGGCTGCGTTGTCTAGCAATCAGCCCCAGCATTTT.